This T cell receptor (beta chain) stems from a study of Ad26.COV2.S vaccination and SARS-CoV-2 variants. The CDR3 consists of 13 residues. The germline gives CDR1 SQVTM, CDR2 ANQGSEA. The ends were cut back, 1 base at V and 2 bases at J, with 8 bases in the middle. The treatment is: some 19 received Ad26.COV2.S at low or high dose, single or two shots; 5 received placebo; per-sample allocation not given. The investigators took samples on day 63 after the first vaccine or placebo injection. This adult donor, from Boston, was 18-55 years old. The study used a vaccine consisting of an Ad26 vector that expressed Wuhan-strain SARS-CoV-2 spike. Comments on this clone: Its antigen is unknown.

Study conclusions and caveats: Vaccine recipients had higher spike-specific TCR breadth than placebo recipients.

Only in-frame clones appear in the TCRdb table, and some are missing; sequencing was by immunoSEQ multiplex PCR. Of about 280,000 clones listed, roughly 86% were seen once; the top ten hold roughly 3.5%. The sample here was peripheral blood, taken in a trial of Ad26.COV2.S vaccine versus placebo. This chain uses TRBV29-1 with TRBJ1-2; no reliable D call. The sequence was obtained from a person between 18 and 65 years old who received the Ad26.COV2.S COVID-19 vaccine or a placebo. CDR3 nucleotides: TGCAGCGTTGAAGTCCCAGGAAACTATGGCTACACCTTC. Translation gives CSVEVPGNYGYTF.